Following are 32 T cell receptor beta chains from one sample sequenced in a study of blood T cells in healthy people across ages. The authors ran a second PCR of 7 to 11 cycles using a sample-barcoded 5' primer and a J-beta primer mix. Via MiXCR, TCRdb re-called the 5' RACE reads, giving one row per CDR3 protein. The repertoire holds about 780,000 distinct CDR3 sequences, with 25% to 30% as singletons. The sample was also linked to a second study, of T cells of mothers and their children.

The sample was blood. These receptors were taken from a boy between 10 and 17 years old in good health.

The table lists this clonotype with a few counts. This chain uses TRBV5-1 with TRBJ1-2; 12 positions match TRBD1. The CDR3 loop spans 13 amino acids. Germline V lookup: CDR1 SGHRS, CDR2 YFSETQ. The J segment lost 5 bases and the V segment lost 6 bases, leaving 2 bases of the junction unmatched. In nucleotides, the CDR3 is TGCGCCAGCACGGGACAGGGGGCGTATGGCTACACCTTC. Translated: CASTGQGAYGYTF. The full variable domain, rest sourced from reference TRBV5-1 and TRBJ1-2, is KAGVTQTPRYLIKTRGQQVTLSCSPISGHRSVSWYQQTPGQGLQFLFEYFSETQRNKGNFPGRFSGRQFSNSRSEMNVSTLELGDSALYLCASTGQGAYGYTFGSGTRLTVV.

This clonotype was detected only a few times. V is TRBV12-3 or TRBV12-4 and J is TRBJ2-7; D remains unclear. This CDR3 has 13 residues. The V end lost 3 bases, the J end lost 3 bases, and 9 bases lay between the germline ends. CDR3 coding DNA: TGTGCCAGCAGTTTTGCCTTGGGCTACGAGCAGTACTTC. This sequence encodes CASSFALGYEQYF.

Points on this clonotype: This likely comes from a read error, as the CDR3 has no conserved phenylalanine or tryptophan at its end. This CDR3 is CASSGGLNNEQFL. The CDR3 DNA reads TGTGCCAGCAGCGGGGGACTAAACAATGAGCAGTTCTTG. V and J are TRBV3-1 and TRBJ2-1; 7 bases match TRBD2. V gave up 5 bases and J gave up 5 bases; unmatched junction bases: 3. The CDR3 extends over 13 amino acids. Germline lookup yields CDR1 LGHDT and CDR2 YNNKEL (reference sequence).

This clonotype was found a few times. The chain has TRBV7-9 and TRBJ2-3; 7 bases line up with TRBD2. The CDR3 spans 15 residues. Germline V gene sequence: CDR1 SEHNR, CDR2 FQNEAQ (reference sequence). The V segment lost 2 bases and the J segment 2 bases; nucleotides outside the gene matches: 4. The CDR3 here is CASSLFRDYTDTQYF. The CDR3 DNA sequence: TGTGCCAGCAGCTTATTCCGGGACTACACAGATACGCAGTATTTT.

The J gene is TRBJ2-7, the V gene TRBV5-1; D uncertain. The CDR3 runs 14 residues. V lost 2 bases and J 2 bases, leaving 11 bases between the germline ends. Germline V gene sequence: CDR1 SGHRS, CDR2 YFSETQ. The CDR3 DNA is TGCGCCAGCAGCTTCGCGACTCAAGCCTACGAGCAGTACTTC. Translation gives CASSFATQAYEQYF.

The J gene is TRBJ2-1, the V gene TRBV25-1; D ambiguous. The V gene lost 2 bases and the J gene lost 1 base, with 12 bases spanning the gap. The germline gives CDR1 MGHDK, CDR2 SYGVNS. The CDR3 runs 16 residues. CDR3 sequence: CASSEKGFSSYNEQFF. The CDR3 DNA follows: TGTGCCAGCAGTGAAAAAGGGTTTTCATCCTACAATGAGCAGTTCTTC.

The chain uses TRBV12-3 or TRBV12-4 and TRBJ2-5, with 8 positions matching TRBD1. The J call may be wrong; the DNA end is better matched by TRBJ2-7. The CDR3 totals 16 residues. The chain's CDR3 is CASSRTGTGNSYEQYF. The CDR3 coding sequence is TGTGCCAGCAGTAGAACCGGGACAGGCAACTCCTACGAGCAGTACTTC.

This chain links TRBV7-9 with TRBJ2-1, with 11 bases that match TRBD2. Germline assignment: CDR1 SEHNR and CDR2 FQNEAQ (reference sequence). The CDR3 sequence is 18 residues long. V lost 4 bases and J lost 0; bases outside the gene matches: 8. CDR3 sequence (DNA): TGTGCCAGCAGCTCTCGGGCTAGCGGGGGGAGCTCCTACAATGAGCAGTTCTTC. Its translation: CASSSRASGGSSYNEQFF.

This clonotype was counted between two and nine times. The chain combines TRBV6-1 with TRBJ1-1, with D perhaps TRBD1 (5 bases). Per germline, CDR1 MNHNS and CDR2 SASEGT. This CDR3 comprises 16 residues. The V gene lost 1 base and the J gene lost 5 bases, with 17 bases spanning the gap. DNA for the CDR3: TGTGCCAGCAGTGAAGGGAGCTCGTGGGGGGAGACTGAAGCTTTCTTT. This translates into CASSEGSSWGETEAFF.

This clonotype appeared a single time. The chain employs TRBV5-1 and TRBJ2-2, with TRBD1 identical over 8 bases. J lost 3 bases, V lost 0 bases, and 16 bases had no gene match. The CDR3 has 20 residues. CDR1 and CDR2 from the germline V gene are SGHRS and YFSETQ. The CDR3 loop reads CASSLAGLRGTGSYTGELFF. The DNA of the CDR3 is TGCGCCAGCAGCTTGGCCGGGCTCCGCGGGACAGGTTCCTACACCGGGGAGCTGTTTTTT. Supplemented by reference TRBV5-1 and TRBJ2-2, the full variable domain reads KAGVTQTPRYLIKTRGQQVTLSCSPISGHRSVSWYQQTPGQGLQFLFEYFSETQRNKGNFPGRFSGRQFSNSRSEMNVSTLELGDSALYLCASSLAGLRGTGSYTGELFFGEGSRLTVL.

This clonotype was counted between two and nine times. V is TRBV29-1 and J is TRBJ1-5; a possible D gene is TRBD1 (5 bases). Germline-derived CDR1 and CDR2 are SQVTM and ANQGSEA. The CDR3 is 14 amino acids. V dropped 4 bases and J dropped 0 bases, with 10 bases sitting between them. The DNA of the CDR3 is TGCAGCGTTGTTTTGGGGCGTAGCAATCAGCCCCAGCATTTT. The encoded protein is CSVVLGRSNQPQHF. The whole variable domain, remainder taken from reference TRBV29-1 and TRBJ1-5, is SAVISQKPSRDICQRGTSLTIQCQVDSQVTMMFWYRQQPGQSLTLIATANQGSEATYESGFVIDKFPISRPNLTFSTLTVSNMSPEDSSIYLCSVVLGRSNQPQHFGDGTRLSIL.

This clonotype came up a few times. This sequence joins TRBV28 and TRBJ2-3; D is perhaps TRBD1 (6 bases). Germline V gives CDR1 MDHEN, CDR2 SYDVKM. The CDR3 loop spans 13 amino acids. V was clipped by 7 bases and J by 1 base, with 9 bases between them. The CDR3 DNA sequence: TGTGCCAGCAACCGACAGGGCACAGATACGCAGTATTTT. Translated, it gives CASNRQGTDTQYF. Complete variable domain (other parts from reference TRBV28 and TRBJ2-3): DVKVTQSSRYLVKRTGEKVFLECVQDMDHENMFWYRQDPGLGLRLIYFSYDVKMKEKGDIPEGYSVSREKKERFSLILESASTNQTSMYLCASNRQGTDTQYFGPGTRLTVL.

The rearrangement uses TRBV29-1 and TRBJ1-1, with unresolved D. CDR1 SQVTM and CDR2 ANQGSEA come from the germline V gene. The germline V and J ends were trimmed by 0 bases and 2 bases, with 7 bases remaining between them. The CDR3 covers 13 residues. The CDR3 protein is CSVEDDGNTEAFF. The CDR3 DNA is TGCAGCGTTGAAGATGACGGAAACACTGAAGCTTTCTTT.

This clonotype has a handful of counts. V is TRBV6-1 and J is TRBJ2-7; 10 bases are shared with TRBD1. V trimming: 8 bases; J trimming: 3 bases; junction bases outside the gene matches: 4. There are 13 residues in the CDR3. Germline V lookup: CDR1 MNHNS, CDR2 SASEGT. The CDR3 region is CASVDRGDYEQYF. The CDR3 DNA reads TGTGCCAGCGTGGACAGGGGGGACTACGAGCAGTACTTC.

V is TRBV30 and J is TRBJ1-1; 7 bases align to TRBD1. J gave up 4 bases and V 1 base, and 3 bases lay outside the gene matches. CDR3 length: 13 amino acids. Germline-derived CDR1 and CDR2 are GTSNPN and SVGIG (reference sequence). The CDR3 DNA is TGTGCCTGGAGTGGAGGGGGCAGCACTGAAGCTTTCTTT. As protein: CAWSGGGSTEAFF.

V usage is TRBV29-1 and J usage is TRBJ1-5, with D unclear. CDR1 and CDR2 from the germline V gene are SQVTM and ANQGSEA. This CDR3 is 12 amino acids long. V lost 7 bases and J 0 bases, leaving 7 bases between the germline ends. CDR3 coding DNA: TGCAGCGCTGGGATTAGCAATCAGCCCCAGCATTTT. The encoded protein is CSAGISNQPQHF.

About this clonotype: Compared with germline, one end of the junction differs, possibly owing to a read error. The V and J genes are TRBV12-3 or TRBV12-4 and TRBJ2-5; 10 bases map to TRBD2. The length of the CDR3 is 11 residues. The CDR3 DNA follows: TGTGCCAGCAGCTCAGCGGGGGGGCGGTTCTTC. Amino acid sequence: CASSSAGGRFF.

This clonotype was seen a handful of times. This chain connects TRBV12-3 or TRBV12-4 to TRBJ2-5; 7 bases map to TRBD1. This CDR3 is built from 13 residues. Losses at the gene ends were 6 bases for V and 5 bases for J; bases not matched to a gene: 6. As DNA, the CDR3 is TGTGCCAGCAGGGTCACAGGGGACGAGACCCAGTACTTC. Protein product: CASRVTGDETQYF.

This clonotype was seen only a few times. The chain recombines TRBV5-5 with TRBJ2-5, with D perhaps TRBD2 (5 bases). Germline lookup yields CDR1 SGHKS and CDR2 YYEKEE (reference sequence). V was clipped by 3 bases and J by 2 bases, with 17 bases between them. This CDR3 is built from 16 residues. In DNA form, the CDR3 reads TGTGCCAGCAGCTCGCGAGGGATTATCCTTCAAGAGACCCAGTACTTC. Translated: CASSSRGIILQETQYF. Looking up the rest from reference TRBV5-5 and TRBJ2-5 gives the full variable domain: DAGVTQSPTHLIKTRGQQVTLRCSPISGHKSVSWYQQVLGQGPQFIFQYYEKEERGRGNFPDRFSARQFPNYSSELNVNALLLGDSALYLCASSSRGIILQETQYFGPGTRLLVL.

Details on this clonotype: A read error may produce the germline difference seen at one junction end. V gene TRBV6-5 combines with J gene TRBJ1-2; 7 bases align to TRBD1. Per the germline V gene, CDR1 is MNHEY and CDR2 is SVGAGI. CDR3 length: 14 residues. This CDR3 is CASSSPLDRAGCTF. The CDR3 DNA reads as TGTGCCAGCAGCTCACCCCTCGACAGGGCTGGCTGCACCTTC.

Remarks on this clonotype: The junction departs from the called germline gene at one end, perhaps through a read error. The chain links TRBV5-1 to TRBJ2-5; no clear D. Germline CDR1 is SGHRS and CDR2 is YFSETQ. The CDR3 has 13 residues. Here the CDR3 reads CAGSSRAMETQYF. DNA of the CDR3: TGCGCCGGCAGCTCCCGAGCCATGGAGACCCAGTACTTC.

As for this clonotype: The conserved phenylalanine or tryptophan normally closing the CDR3 is absent here, so this likely arose from a read error. V gene TRBV28 combines with J gene TRBJ2-7; D remains unclear. Per germline, CDR1 MDHEN and CDR2 SYDVKM. The CDR3 is 11 amino acids. The V end was cut by 6 bases, the J end by 7 bases, with 10 bases between. CDR3 coding DNA: TGTGCCAGCAGCCTATCGAGGGAGCAGTACCTC. This gives the protein CASSLSREQYL.

This clonotype was seen more than once but under ten times. This chain joins TRBV30 and TRBJ2-2; the D is unclear. Trimming cost V 4 bases and J 3 bases, with 9 bases left between them. Germline V lookup: CDR1 GTSNPN, CDR2 SVGIG (reference sequence). The CDR3 sequence is 13 residues long. CDR3 amino acids: CAWNPQHTGELFF. CDR3 nucleotide sequence: TGTGCCTGGAACCCCCAGCACACCGGGGAGCTGTTTTTT.

Comments on this clonotype: A junction end diverges from the germline sequence, so it may reflect a read error. This chain uses TRBV6-5 with TRBJ2-1; D unresolved. The length of the CDR3 is 12 residues. Germline V CDR1 and CDR2: MNHEY, SVGAGI. The CDR3 DNA sequence: TGTGCCAGCAGTTATTCGGGCCATGAGCAGCTCTTC. The encoded protein is CASSYSGHEQLF.

This clonotype appeared a few times. The rearrangement joins TRBV5-1 to TRBJ2-2, with TRBD2 matching over 7 bases. From germline, CDR1 is SGHRS and CDR2 YFSETQ. This CDR3 comprises 14 residues. Trimming cost V 5 bases and J 6 bases; bases outside gene matches: 7. The CDR3 is CASRPGTTAGELFF. In nucleotides, the CDR3 is TGCGCCAGCAGGCCCGGGACTACAGCCGGGGAGCTGTTTTTT. The full variable domain, in which reference TRBV5-1 and TRBJ2-2 provide the parts outside the CDR3, is KAGVTQTPRYLIKTRGQQVTLSCSPISGHRSVSWYQQTPGQGLQFLFEYFSETQRNKGNFPGRFSGRQFSNSRSEMNVSTLELGDSALYLCASRPGTTAGELFFGEGSRLTVL.

The chain joins TRBV7-9 to TRBJ2-6; unclear D gene. The CDR3 has 13 amino acids. Trimming left V 11 bases short and J 3 bases short, with 11 bases between. CDR1 and CDR2 (germline): SEHNR, FQNEAQ (reference sequence). In nucleotides, the CDR3 is TGTGCCGCAGTTTCCTATGGGGCCAACGTCCTGACTTTC. Its protein product is CAAVSYGANVLTF.

Turning to this clonotype: The junction and the germline gene differ at one end; a read error may be behind it. This sequence joins TRBV20-1 and TRBJ1-2; TRBD1 matches 9 bases. The germline V gene has CDR1 DFQATT and CDR2 SNEGSKA (reference sequence). The CDR3 runs to 16 residues. CDR3 residues: CSARDWGDRAGYGYTF. The CDR3 DNA reads TGCAGTGCTCGAGACTGGGGGGACAGGGCGGGCTATGGCTACACCTTC.

This chain connects TRBV9 to TRBJ2-1; TRBD2 agrees at 8 bases. The CDR3 spans 14 residues. The germline gives CDR1 SGDLS, CDR2 YYNGEE. Trimming took 4 bases from V and 10 from J; bases not matched to a gene: 10. Written as DNA, the CDR3 is TGTGCCAGCAGCCAGGGACTAGGAAAGGACGAGCAGTTCTTC. This gives the protein CASSQGLGKDEQFF.

This clonotype was seen a handful of times. J is TRBJ1-3 and V is TRBV29-1; D gene unclear. V was cut by 5 bases and J by 4 bases, with 6 bases left in between. Germline V gene data show CDR1 as SQVTM and CDR2 as ANQGSEA. CDR3 size: 11 residues. CDR3 protein: CSVSGGNTIYF. Written as DNA, the CDR3 is TGCAGCGTTTCGGGGGGAAACACCATATATTTT. Looking up the rest from reference TRBV29-1 and TRBJ1-3 gives the full variable domain: SAVISQKPSRDICQRGTSLTIQCQVDSQVTMMFWYRQQPGQSLTLIATANQGSEATYESGFVIDKFPISRPNLTFSTLTVSNMSPEDSSIYLCSVSGGNTIYFGEGSWLTVV.

The rearrangement joins TRBV28 to TRBJ2-7; the match to TRBD2 covers 8 bases. There are 15 residues in the CDR3. V lost 7 bases, J lost 6 bases, and 14 bases stayed unmatched. Germline values: CDR1 MDHEN, CDR2 SYDVKM. CDR3 sequence (DNA): TGTGCCAGCAAAGGGCAGGTTAGCGGGGAGCTCGAGCAGTACTTC. This translates into CASKGQVSGELEQYF.

Of note for this clonotype: Its ends do not fully match the called genes, so a read error is possible. The rearrangement joins TRBV4-1 to TRBJ2-5, with D possibly matching TRBD2 (6 bases). Germline lookup yields CDR1 MGHRA and CDR2 YSYEKL. There are 16 residues in the CDR3. CDR3 residues: CASSHPGRTSKEAQYF. CDR3 DNA: TGCGCCAGCAGCCACCCGGGGAGGACTTCAAAAGAGGCCCAGTACTTC.

The CDR3 spells CSATFPGQGSNEQFF. DNA for the CDR3: TGCAGTGCTACGTTCCCGGGACAGGGATCCAATGAGCAGTTCTTC. This sequence joins TRBV20-1 and TRBJ2-1, with 9 positions matching TRBD1. This CDR3 is built from 15 residues. The ends lost 4 bases at V and 6 bases at J; junction bases unmatched: 10. Germline CDR1 is DFQATT and CDR2 is SNEGSKA (reference sequence).